One sample yielded the 30 T cell receptor beta chains listed below, sequenced in a study of T cell clonotyping in hematopoietic cell transplantation. Sequencing used immunoSEQ multiplex PCR; TCRdb keeps in-frame clones, though not all of them. The data contain 10,000 to 14,000 clones, 89% of them singletons. This material consisted of PBMCs, taken 100 days after allogeneic stem cell transplant. The receptor source for this set is a female patient in her 60s who had an allogeneic stem cell transplant from an unrelated donor, so the T cells may come from the graft donor. Some clones in this sample may be carry-over from other donors' samples.

V and J are TRBV29-1 and TRBJ2-5; D gene ambiguous. CDR3 length equals 13 residues. With 4 bases removed from V and 1 base from J, the gap between germline ends came to 10 bases. The V gene's germline CDR1 is SQVTM and CDR2 ANQGSEA. In DNA form, the CDR3 reads TGCAGCGTTGGCGCGCAAACCCAAGAGACCCAGTACTTC. Encoded protein: CSVGAQTQETQYF.

CDR3 in amino acids: CASSTNSAGEQYF. The CDR3 region has the DNA TGTGCCAGCAGCACCAATTCGGCGGGGGAGCAGTACTTC. The chain combines TRBV7-3 with TRBJ2-7, with D maybe TRBD2 (6 bases). V was clipped by 5 bases and J by 7 bases, with 15 bases between them. The germline V gene encodes CDR1 SGHTA and CDR2 FQGTGA. The CDR3 runs to 13 residues.

This CDR3 is CASSPTSGPYNEQFF. The CDR3 region has the DNA TGCGCCAGCAGCCCGACTAGCGGACCCTACAATGAGCAGTTCTTC. The V and J genes are TRBV4-1 and TRBJ2-1; 9 bases map to TRBD2. Germline V gene sequence: CDR1 MGHRA, CDR2 YSYEKL. CDR3 length: 15 residues. The V and J ends lost 4 bases and 2 bases, in that order; junction bases with no gene match: 3.

V is TRBV9 and J is TRBJ2-2; TRBD2 matches 14 bases. Germline-derived CDR1 and CDR2 are SGDLS and YYNGEE. CDR3 length: 16 residues. The J segment lost 10 bases and the V segment lost 4 bases, leaving 9 bases of the junction unmatched. The CDR3, as DNA: TGTGCCAGCAGCCCCCTCGGACTAGCGGGAGGAGTGGAGCTGTTTTTT. This gives the protein CASSPLGLAGGVELFF.

This chain links TRBV14 with TRBJ2-3, with D possibly TRBD2 on 5 matching bases. The CDR3 totals 14 residues. V was pared by 1 base and J by 2 bases, with 7 bases between. Germline values: CDR1 SGHDN, CDR2 FVKESK. CDR3 bases: TGTGCCAGCAGCCAAGGGACTTTCACAGATACGCAGTATTTT. Amino acids: CASSQGTFTDTQYF.

The rearrangement links TRBV7-9 to TRBJ2-7; a weak D match, TRBD1 (5 bases). The V gene's germline CDR1 is SEHNR and CDR2 FQNEAQ (reference sequence). V gave up 7 bases and J gave up 2 bases, with 24 bases separating them. This CDR3 spans 17 amino acids. The CDR3 sequence: CASTAWVGRDRTYEQYF. CDR3 sequence (DNA): TGTGCCAGCACCGCCTGGGTGGGCAGGGATAGGACCTACGAGCAGTACTTC.

The gene calls are TRBV28 and TRBJ2-7; D remains unclear. The CDR3 loop spans 12 amino acids. Trimming cost V 2 bases and J 5 bases, with 7 bases left between them. CDR1 and CDR2 from the germline V gene are MDHEN and SYDVKM. CDR3 nucleotide sequence: TGTGCCAGCAGTTTAGTAGGGCACGAGCAGTACTTC. Its translation: CASSLVGHEQYF.

The J gene is TRBJ2-3, the V gene TRBV4-1; D is unresolved. The germline V gene encodes CDR1 MGHRA and CDR2 YSYEKL. The V and J ends lost 2 bases and 3 bases respectively, with 9 bases between them. This CDR3 is 14 amino acids long. CDR3 in amino acids: CASSQNLATDTQYF. The CDR3 region has the DNA TGCGCCAGCAGCCAAAACCTCGCAACAGATACGCAGTATTTT.

V usage is TRBV4-1 and J usage is TRBJ2-7; 8 positions match TRBD2. Germline CDR1 and CDR2: MGHRA and YSYEKL. Trimming cost V 1 base and J 1 base; bases outside gene matches: 6. CDR3 length: 16 residues. DNA for the CDR3: TGCGCCAGCAGCCAAGTGACCCCTAGCGGGTCCTACGAGCAGTACTTC. Its translation is CASSQVTPSGSYEQYF.

This clone was counted between two and nine times. The genes are TRBV19 and TRBJ2-1, with TRBD1 matching 10 bases. Germline V gene lookup returns CDR1 LNHDA and CDR2 SQIVND (reference sequence). Trimming cost V 3 bases and J 4 bases; bases outside gene matches: 3. This CDR3 has 15 residues. CDR3 region: CASSIGTGVYNEQFF. CDR3 in DNA: TGTGCCAGTAGTATTGGGACAGGGGTTTACAATGAGCAGTTCTTC.

This chain links TRBV27 with TRBJ2-1; unclear D gene. Germline V CDR1 and CDR2: MNHEY, SMNVEV (reference sequence). V lost 7 bases, J lost 8 bases, and 3 bases lay in between. The CDR3 has 9 residues. The CDR3 here is CASTYEQFF. CDR3 nucleotide sequence: TGTGCCAGCACGTATGAGCAGTTCTTC.

This chain connects TRBV10-3 to TRBJ2-1; D might be TRBD1 or TRBD2, each matching 5 bases. Germline CDR1 reads ENHRY; CDR2 reads SYGVKD. Trimming took 0 bases from V and 2 from J, leaving 5 bases between them. The CDR3 is 14 residues long. The CDR3 region has the DNA TGTGCCATCAGTGAGTCGGGGGCCTACAATGAGCAGTTCTTC. Translating it yields CAISESGAYNEQFF.

V is TRBV29-1 and J is TRBJ2-5, with a weak D call TRBD1 (6 bases). CDR3 length: 14 residues. The ends were cut back, 0 bases at V and 5 bases at J, with 13 bases in the middle. Germline V gene lookup returns CDR1 SQVTM and CDR2 ANQGSEA. The CDR3 is CSVEDDRGMETQYF. CDR3 DNA sequence: TGCAGCGTTGAAGACGATAGGGGGATGGAGACCCAGTACTTC.

The J gene is TRBJ1-5, the V gene TRBV1; no DNA check was done on the table's D call, TRBD1. TRBV1 represents a pseudogene. This CDR3 is 16 amino acids long. The CDR3 sequence: CTSSQAVRGIYQPQHF. CDR3 nucleotides: TGCACCAGCAGCCAAGCCGTCAGGGGGATATATCAGCCCCAGCATTTT.

The CDR3 spells CASNMGDSSCGETQYF. The CDR3 DNA reads TGTGCCAGTAATATGGGAGACAGCTCTTGTGGGGAGACCCAGTACTTC. The chain recombines TRBV19 with TRBJ2-5, with D perhaps being TRBD1 or TRBD2 (5 bases each). CDR3 length: 16 residues. Germline CDR1 reads LNHDA; CDR2 reads SQIVND (reference sequence). Trimming removed 7 bases from V and 5 bases from J, with 23 bases in between.

This CDR3 reads CASTDSGPGLNEQFF. As DNA, the CDR3 is TGTGCCAGCACCGATAGCGGGCCCGGGTTGAATGAGCAGTTCTTC. V gene TRBV7-9 combines with J gene TRBJ2-1; 7 bases are shared with TRBD2. The CDR3 has 15 amino acids. Looked up from germline, CDR1 is SEHNR and CDR2 is FQNEAQ (reference sequence). Unmatched junction bases numbered 13, after V lost 7 bases and J lost 7 bases.

This chain links TRBV6-5 with TRBJ1-1; D unclear. This CDR3 is 13 amino acids long. The V end was cut by 6 bases, the J end by 5 bases, with 13 bases between. CDR1 is MNHEY, CDR2 SVGAGI, per germline. CDR3 DNA: TGTGCCAGCAGATCGGACTTTGGGACTGAAGCTTTCTTT. Its translation: CASRSDFGTEAFF.

The chain couples TRBV18 to TRBJ2-5, with 15 bases matching TRBD2. V dropped 3 bases and J dropped 4; count of bases not matched to a gene: 0. The CDR3 has 15 residues. Germline CDR1 KGHSH, CDR2 LQKENI. The DNA of the CDR3 is TGTGCCAGCTCACCGGGACTAGCGGGAGGAGAGACCCAGTACTTC. It codes for CASSPGLAGGETQYF.

This sequence joins TRBV15 and TRBJ1-5; 7 bases fit TRBD1. The CDR3 covers 15 residues. Germline lookup yields CDR1 LNHNV and CDR2 YYDKDF (reference sequence). V lost 1 base, J lost 3 bases, and 3 bases stayed unmatched. In DNA, the CDR3 is TGTGCCACCAGCAGAGGGGACAGCTACAATCAGCCCCAGCATTTT. Translated, it gives CATSRGDSYNQPQHF.

This chain joins TRBV4-1 and TRBJ1-5; a weak D match, TRBD1 (5 bases). Deletions cut 2 bases from V and 5 bases from J, with 13 bases between. From germline, CDR1 is MGHRA and CDR2 YSYEKL. The CDR3 consists of 15 residues. The CDR3 sequence: CASSQFRDADQPQHF. CDR3 DNA sequence: TGCGCCAGCAGCCAATTCCGGGACGCCGATCAGCCCCAGCATTTT.

By its share, this clone is medium-sized (0.01 to 0.1%). This chain connects TRBV29-1 to TRBJ2-7; D remains ambiguous. V lost 5 bases, J lost 2 bases, and 4 bases lay in between. The CDR3 consists of 10 residues. CDR1 and CDR2 (germline): SQVTM, ANQGSEA. The CDR3 protein is CSVLTYEQYF. The CDR3, as DNA: TGCAGCGTTCTGACCTACGAGCAGTACTTC.

The V and J genes are TRBV27 and TRBJ1-2; D ambiguous. Trimming took off 6 bases at V and 0 bases at J, with 17 bases between the two ends. CDR1 is MNHEY, CDR2 SMNVEV, per germline (reference sequence). This CDR3 region has 16 residues. The CDR3 loop is CASSPLLDVANYGYTF. The CDR3 nucleotides read TGTGCCAGCAGCCCTTTATTGGACGTAGCTAACTATGGCTACACCTTC.

This clone was seen only once. The genes are TRBV25-1 and TRBJ2-1; 9 positions agree with TRBD1. Germline trimming cut 10 bases from V and 5 bases from J; bases unmatched to any gene: 9. Germline V gene lookup returns CDR1 MGHDK and CDR2 SYGVNS. CDR3 length: 14 residues. Written as DNA, the CDR3 is TGTGCCACTCGTGGGGACAGGGATAACAATGAGCAGTTCTTC. Amino acids: CATRGDRDNNEQFF.

V is TRBV9 and J is TRBJ1-1; D possibly corresponds to TRBD1 (5 bases). The CDR3 length is 15 residues. V was pared by 0 bases and J by 8 bases, with 17 bases between. Germline V CDR1 and CDR2: SGDLS, YYNGEE. CDR3 coding DNA: TGTGCCAGCAGCGTAGAACCCTCTCGGGGACGAGAAGCTTTCTTT. Translation gives CASSVEPSRGREAFF. The variable domain in full, completed from reference TRBV9 and TRBJ1-1, reads DSGVTQTPKHLITATGQRVTLRCSPRSGDLSVYWYQQSLDQGLQFLIQYYNGEERAKGNILERFSAQQFPDLHSELNLSSLELGDSALYFCASSVEPSRGREAFFGQGTRLTVV.

This clone was counted once. The rearrangement joins TRBV28 to TRBJ1-2, with a tentative D call TRBD1 (5 bases). CDR3 length: 14 residues. CDR1 is MDHEN, CDR2 SYDVKM, per germline. The V gene lost 2 bases and the J gene lost 2 bases, with 9 bases spanning the gap. The CDR3 DNA reads TGTGCCAGCAGTTTAACCGGGGCCAACTATGGCTACACCTTC. It specifies CASSLTGANYGYTF.

The chain's CDR3 is CASSQDQPPVKNIQYF. CDR3 sequence (DNA): TGCGCCAGCAGCCAAGATCAGCCCCCCGTCAAAAACATTCAGTACTTC. The genes are TRBV4-1 and TRBJ2-4; D ambiguous. CDR3 length: 16 amino acids. The V end was cut by 0 bases, the J end by 3 bases, with 12 bases between. Per the germline V gene, CDR1 is MGHRA and CDR2 is YSYEKL.

The chain couples TRBV5-1 to TRBJ2-1, with 9 bases that match TRBD1. CDR1 and CDR2 from the germline V gene are SGHRS and YFSETQ. The junction had 11 bases not matched to a gene; V was cut back by 6 bases and J by 7 bases. The CDR3 is 15 residues long. DNA of the CDR3: TGCGCCAGCAACCTCGGGGGGACAGGGTTTAATGAGCAGTTCTTC. Its translation is CASNLGGTGFNEQFF.

There are a few counts of this clone. The chain recombines TRBV4-2 with TRBJ2-7, with TRBD2 as a possible D gene (5 bases). Germline V CDR1 and CDR2: LGHNA, YNFKEQ. Trimming left V 0 bases short and J 0 bases short, with 15 bases between. The CDR3 totals 17 residues. CDR3 region: CASSQELLTTPSYEQYF. The DNA for the CDR3 is TGTGCCAGCAGCCAAGAACTTTTGACTACCCCCTCCTACGAGCAGTACTTC.

The chain links TRBV13 to TRBJ1-1; D is unclear. The germline V gene has CDR1 PRHDT and CDR2 FYEKMQ (reference sequence). The CDR3 extends over 12 amino acids. Trimming removed 0 bases at V and 5 bases at J, with 4 bases between. The CDR3 nucleotides read TGTGCCAGCAGCTTAGGCCTAACTGAAGCTTTCTTT. Amino acids: CASSLGLTEAFF.

The genes are TRBV5-1 and TRBJ1-4, with D unclear. With 1 base removed from V and 0 bases from J, the gap between germline ends came to 10 bases. Germline CDR1 reads SGHRS; CDR2 reads YFSETQ. The CDR3 sequence is 16 residues long. The DNA for the CDR3 is TGCGCCAGCAGCTTGTTAGGAACAGCAACTAATGAAAAACTGTTTTTT. Translating it yields CASSLLGTATNEKLFF.